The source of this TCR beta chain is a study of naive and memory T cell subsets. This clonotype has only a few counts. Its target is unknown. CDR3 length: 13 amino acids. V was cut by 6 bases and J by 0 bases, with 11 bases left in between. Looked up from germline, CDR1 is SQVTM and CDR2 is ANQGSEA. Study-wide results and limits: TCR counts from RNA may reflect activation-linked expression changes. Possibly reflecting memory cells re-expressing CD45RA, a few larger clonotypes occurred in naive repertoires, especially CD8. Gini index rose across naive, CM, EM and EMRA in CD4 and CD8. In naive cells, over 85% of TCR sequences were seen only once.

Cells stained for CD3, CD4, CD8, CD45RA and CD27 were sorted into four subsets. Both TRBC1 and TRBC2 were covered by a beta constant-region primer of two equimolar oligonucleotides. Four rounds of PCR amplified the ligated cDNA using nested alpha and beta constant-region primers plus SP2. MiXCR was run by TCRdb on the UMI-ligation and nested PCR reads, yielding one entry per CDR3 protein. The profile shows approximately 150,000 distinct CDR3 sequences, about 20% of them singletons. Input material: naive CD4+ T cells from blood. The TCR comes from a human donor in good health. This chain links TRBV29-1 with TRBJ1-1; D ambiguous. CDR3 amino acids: CSVQKTVNTEAFF. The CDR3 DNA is TGCAGCGTCCAAAAGACGGTGAACACTGAAGCTTTCTTT. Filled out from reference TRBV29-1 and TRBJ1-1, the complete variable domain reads SAVISQKPSRDICQRGTSLTIQCQVDSQVTMMFWYRQQPGQSLTLIATANQGSEATYESGFVIDKFPISRPNLTFSTLTVSNMSPEDSSIYLCSVQKTVNTEAFFGQGTRLTVV.